This paragraph covers one TCR beta chain sequence. Antigen unknown. During its preparation, the TCRbeta library received unique molecular identifiers. TCRdb re-derived calls from the PCR reads in MiXCR, one entry per CDR3 protein. The data contain around 800,000 distinct CDR3 sequences, around 15% of them singletons. The sample originates from a study of T-cell reconstitution after alpha-beta-depleted transplantation in children. The study's findings and limits: The main origin of T-cell counts and diversity one year after transplant was newly produced T cells. Several hundred rapidly expanded clones from non-depleted graft cells reportedly supplied alpha-beta T cells about two months post-transplant. Some patients owed their high day-60 TCRbeta diversity to surviving recipient T cells and thymic progenitors.

There are 16 residues in the CDR3. The germline V gene encodes CDR1 SGHVS and CDR2 FQNEAQ. V was cut by 5 bases and J by 1 base, with 16 bases left in between. The chain uses TRBV7-8 and TRBJ2-3; D gene ambiguous. The source of this sequence is a male patient under 18 who had a stem cell transplant for acute lymphoblastic leukemia, so the T cells may come from the graft donor. The sample in question was PBMCs, mostly from graft donor cells, obtained 360 days after TCRalphabeta/CD19-depleted stem cell transplant. The CDR3 loop is CASSTRMLGGTDTQYF. The DNA of the CDR3 is TGTGCCAGCAGCACACGAATGTTGGGCGGCACAGATACGCAGTATTTT. Together with reference TRBV7-8 and TRBJ2-3, the CDR3 gives the full variable domain: GAGVSQSPRYKVAKRGQDVALRCDPISGHVSLFWYQQALGQGPEFLTYFQNEAQLDKSGLPSDRFFAERPEGSVSTLKIQRTQQEDSAVYLCASSTRMLGGTDTQYFGPGTRLTVL.